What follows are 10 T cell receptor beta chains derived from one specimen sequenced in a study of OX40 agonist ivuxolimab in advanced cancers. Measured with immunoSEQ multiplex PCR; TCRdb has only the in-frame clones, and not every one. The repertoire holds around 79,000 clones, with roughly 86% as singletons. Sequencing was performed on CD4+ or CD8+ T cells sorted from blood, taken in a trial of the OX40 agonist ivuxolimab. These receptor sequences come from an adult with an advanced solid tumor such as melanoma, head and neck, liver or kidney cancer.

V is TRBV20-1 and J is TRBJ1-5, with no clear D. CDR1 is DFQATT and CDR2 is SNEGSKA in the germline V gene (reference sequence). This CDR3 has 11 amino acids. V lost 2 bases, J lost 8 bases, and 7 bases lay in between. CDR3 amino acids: CSARSEEPQHF. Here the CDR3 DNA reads TGCAGTGCTAGATCGGAGGAGCCCCAGCATTTT.

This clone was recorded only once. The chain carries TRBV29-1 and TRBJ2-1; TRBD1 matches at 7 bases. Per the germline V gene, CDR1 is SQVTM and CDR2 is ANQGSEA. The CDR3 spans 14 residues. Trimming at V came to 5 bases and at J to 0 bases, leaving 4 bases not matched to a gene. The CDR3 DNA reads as TGCAGCGTTAAACAGGGGAGCTCCTACAATGAGCAGTTCTTC. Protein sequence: CSVKQGSSYNEQFF.

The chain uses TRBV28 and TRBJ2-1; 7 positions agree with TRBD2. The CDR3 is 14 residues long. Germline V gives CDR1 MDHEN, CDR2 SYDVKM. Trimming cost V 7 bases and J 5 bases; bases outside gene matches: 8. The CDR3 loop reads CASKWGGPHNEQFF. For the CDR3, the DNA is TGTGCCAGCAAGTGGGGAGGGCCTCACAATGAGCAGTTCTTC.

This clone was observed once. The CDR3 DNA follows: TGTGCCAGCAGTCCCGGGACAGCCTACAATGAGCAGTTCTTC. Translated: CASSPGTAYNEQFF. V gene TRBV6-6 combines with J gene TRBJ2-1, with 7 bases lining up with TRBD1. The germline CDR1 and CDR2 sequences are MNHNY and SVGAGI (reference sequence). This CDR3 contains 14 residues. Trimming removed 5 bases from V and 2 bases from J; junction bases left unmatched: 3.

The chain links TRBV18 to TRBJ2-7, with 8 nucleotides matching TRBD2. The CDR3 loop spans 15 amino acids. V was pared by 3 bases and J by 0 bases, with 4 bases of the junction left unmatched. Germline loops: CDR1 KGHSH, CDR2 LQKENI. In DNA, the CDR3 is TGTGCCAGCTCACCTACAGCGGGGGCCTCCTACGAGCAGTACTTC. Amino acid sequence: CASSPTAGASYEQYF. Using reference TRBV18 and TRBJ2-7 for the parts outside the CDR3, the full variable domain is NAGVMQNPRHLVRRRGQEARLRCSPMKGHSHVYWYRQLPEEGLKFMVYLQKENIIDESGMPKERFSAEFPKEGPSILRIQQVVRGDSAAYFCASSPTAGASYEQYFGPGTRLTVT.

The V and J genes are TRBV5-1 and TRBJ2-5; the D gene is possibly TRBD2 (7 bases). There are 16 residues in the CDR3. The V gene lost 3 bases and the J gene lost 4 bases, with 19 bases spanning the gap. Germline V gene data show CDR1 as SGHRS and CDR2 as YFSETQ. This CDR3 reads CASSSGGSGDGETQYF. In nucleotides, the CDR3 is TGCGCCAGCAGCTCGGGAGGATCAGGGGACGGAGAGACCCAGTACTTC.

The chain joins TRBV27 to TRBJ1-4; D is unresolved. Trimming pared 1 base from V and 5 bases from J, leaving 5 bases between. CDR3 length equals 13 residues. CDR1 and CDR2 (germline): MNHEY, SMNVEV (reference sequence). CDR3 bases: TGTGCCAGCAGTTTATACCAGAATGAAAAACTGTTTTTT. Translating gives CASSLYQNEKLFF. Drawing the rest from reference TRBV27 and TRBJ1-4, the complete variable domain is EAQVTQNPRYLITVTGKKLTVTCSQNMNHEYMSWYRQDPGLGLRQIYYSMNVEVTDKGDVPEGYKVSRKEKRNFPLILESPSPNQTSLYFCASSLYQNEKLFFGSGTQLSVL.

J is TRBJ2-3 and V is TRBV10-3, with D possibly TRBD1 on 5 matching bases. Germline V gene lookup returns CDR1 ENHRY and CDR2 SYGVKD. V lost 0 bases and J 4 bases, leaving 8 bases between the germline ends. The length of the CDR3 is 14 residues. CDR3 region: CAISESGAPDTQYF. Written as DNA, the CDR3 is TGTGCCATCAGTGAGTCAGGGGCCCCAGATACGCAGTATTTT.

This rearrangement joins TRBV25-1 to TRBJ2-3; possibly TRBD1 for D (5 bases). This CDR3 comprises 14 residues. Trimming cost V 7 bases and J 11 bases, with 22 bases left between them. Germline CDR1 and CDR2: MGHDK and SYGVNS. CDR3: CASTKAGSPMEQYF. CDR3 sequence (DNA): TGTGCCAGCACTAAAGCAGGGTCCCCGATGGAGCAGTATTTT.

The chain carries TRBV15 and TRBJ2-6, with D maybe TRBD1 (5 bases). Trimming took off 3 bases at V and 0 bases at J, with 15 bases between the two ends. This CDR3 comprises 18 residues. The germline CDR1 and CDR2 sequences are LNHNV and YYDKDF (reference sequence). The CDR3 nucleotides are TGTGCCACCAGCAGGGAAGGGGCTGGATACTCTGGGGCCAACGTCCTGACTTTC. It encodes CATSREGAGYSGANVLTF.